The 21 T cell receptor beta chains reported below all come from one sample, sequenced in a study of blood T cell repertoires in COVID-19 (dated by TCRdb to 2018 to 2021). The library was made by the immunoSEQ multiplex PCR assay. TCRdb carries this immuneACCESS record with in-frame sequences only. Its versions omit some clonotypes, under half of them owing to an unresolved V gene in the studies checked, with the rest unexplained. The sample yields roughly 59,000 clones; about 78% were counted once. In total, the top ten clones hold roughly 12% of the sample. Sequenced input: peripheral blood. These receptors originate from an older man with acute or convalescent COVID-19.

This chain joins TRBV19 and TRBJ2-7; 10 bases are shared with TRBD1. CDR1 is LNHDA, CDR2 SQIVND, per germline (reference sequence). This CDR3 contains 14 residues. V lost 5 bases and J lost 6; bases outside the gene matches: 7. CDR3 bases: TGTGCCAGTAGTCCCGGGACAGGGGTTGGCGAGCAGTACTTC. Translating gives CASSPGTGVGEQYF.

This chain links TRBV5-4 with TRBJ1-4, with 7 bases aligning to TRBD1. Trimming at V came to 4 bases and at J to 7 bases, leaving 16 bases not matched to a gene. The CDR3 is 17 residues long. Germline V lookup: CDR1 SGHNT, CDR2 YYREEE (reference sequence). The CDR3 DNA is TGTGCCAGCAGCACCGCCCCAGGGGGGCGTAACGGTGAAAAACTGTTTTTT. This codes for CASSTAPGGRNGEKLFF. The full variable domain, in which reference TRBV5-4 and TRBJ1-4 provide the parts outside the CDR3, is ETGVTQSPTHLIKTRGQQVTLRCSSQSGHNTVSWYQQALGQGPQFIFQYYREEENGRGNFPPRFSGLQFPNYSSELNVNALELDDSALYLCASSTAPGGRNGEKLFFGSGTQLSVL.

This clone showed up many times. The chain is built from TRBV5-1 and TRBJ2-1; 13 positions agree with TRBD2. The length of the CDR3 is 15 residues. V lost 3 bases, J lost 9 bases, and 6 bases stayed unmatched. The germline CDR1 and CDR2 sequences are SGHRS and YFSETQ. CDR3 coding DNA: TGCGCCAGCAGCTCCACTAGCGGGGGGGCCTCTGAGCAGTTCTTC. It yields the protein CASSSTSGGASEQFF. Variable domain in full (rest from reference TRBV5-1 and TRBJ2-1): KAGVTQTPRYLIKTRGQQVTLSCSPISGHRSVSWYQQTPGQGLQFLFEYFSETQRNKGNFPGRFSGRQFSNSRSEMNVSTLELGDSALYLCASSSTSGGASEQFFGPGTRLTVL.

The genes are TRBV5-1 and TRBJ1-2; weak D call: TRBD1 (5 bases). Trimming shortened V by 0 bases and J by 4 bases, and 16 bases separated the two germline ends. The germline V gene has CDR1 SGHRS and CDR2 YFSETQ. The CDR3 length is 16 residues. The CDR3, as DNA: TGCGCCAGCAGCTTGGATGGACGGGGGTTAGTCTATGGCTACACCTTC. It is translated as CASSLDGRGLVYGYTF.

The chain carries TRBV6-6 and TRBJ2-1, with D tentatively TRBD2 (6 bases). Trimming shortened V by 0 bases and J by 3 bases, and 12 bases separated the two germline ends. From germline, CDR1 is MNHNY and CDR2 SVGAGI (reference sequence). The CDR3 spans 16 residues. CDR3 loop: CASSYSPDYGYNEQFF. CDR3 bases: TGTGCCAGCAGTTACTCGCCGGACTATGGCTACAATGAGCAGTTCTTC.

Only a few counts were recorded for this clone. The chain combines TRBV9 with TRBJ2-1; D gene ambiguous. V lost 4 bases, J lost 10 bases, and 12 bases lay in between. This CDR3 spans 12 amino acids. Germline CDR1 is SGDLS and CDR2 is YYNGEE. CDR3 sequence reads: CASSTERGEQFF. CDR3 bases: TGTGCCAGCAGCACCGAGCGCGGAGAGCAGTTCTTC.

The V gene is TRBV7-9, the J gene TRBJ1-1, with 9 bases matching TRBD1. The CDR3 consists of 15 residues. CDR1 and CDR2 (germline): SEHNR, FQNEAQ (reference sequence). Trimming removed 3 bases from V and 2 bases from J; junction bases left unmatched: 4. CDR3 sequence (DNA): TGTGCCAGCAGCTTGGACAGGGGAATCAACACTGAAGCTTTCTTT. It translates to CASSLDRGINTEAFF.

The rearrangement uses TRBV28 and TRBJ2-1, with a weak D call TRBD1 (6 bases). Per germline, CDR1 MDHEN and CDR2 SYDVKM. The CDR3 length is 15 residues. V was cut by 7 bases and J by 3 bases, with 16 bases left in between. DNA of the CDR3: TGTGCCAGCACCCCAACCGGGACAAACTACAATGAGCAGTTCTTC. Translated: CASTPTGTNYNEQFF.

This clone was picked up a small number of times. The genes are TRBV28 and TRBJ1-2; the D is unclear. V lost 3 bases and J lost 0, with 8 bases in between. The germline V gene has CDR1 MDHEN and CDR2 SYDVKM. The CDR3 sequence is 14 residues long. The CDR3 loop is CASSFNRPNYGYTF. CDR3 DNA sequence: TGTGCCAGCAGTTTTAACAGACCTAACTATGGCTACACCTTC.

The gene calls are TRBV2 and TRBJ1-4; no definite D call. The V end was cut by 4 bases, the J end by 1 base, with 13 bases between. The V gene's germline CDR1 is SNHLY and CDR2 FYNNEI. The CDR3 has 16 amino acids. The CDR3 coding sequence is TGTGCCAGCAGTGCCGGACTCCGCCAAACTAATGAAAAACTGTTTTTT. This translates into CASSAGLRQTNEKLFF. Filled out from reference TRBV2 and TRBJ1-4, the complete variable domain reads EPEVTQTPSHQVTQMGQEVILRCVPISNHLYFYWYRQILGQKVEFLVSFYNNEISEKSEIFDDQFSVERPDGSNFTLKIRSTKLEDSAMYFCASSAGLRQTNEKLFFGSGTQLSVL.

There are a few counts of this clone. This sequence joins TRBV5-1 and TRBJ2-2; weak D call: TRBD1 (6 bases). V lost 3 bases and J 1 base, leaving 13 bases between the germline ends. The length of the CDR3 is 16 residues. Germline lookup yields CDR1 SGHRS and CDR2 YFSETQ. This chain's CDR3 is CASSSQGYLNTGELFF. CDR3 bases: TGCGCCAGCAGCTCACAGGGTTATTTGAACACCGGGGAGCTGTTTTTT.

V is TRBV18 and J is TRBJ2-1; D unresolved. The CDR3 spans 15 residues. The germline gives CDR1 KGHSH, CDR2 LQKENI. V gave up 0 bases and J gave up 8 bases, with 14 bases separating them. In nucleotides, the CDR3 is TGTGCCAGCTCACCACCTTCTACAACGGGTCATGAGCAGTTCTTC. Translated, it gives CASSPPSTTGHEQFF.

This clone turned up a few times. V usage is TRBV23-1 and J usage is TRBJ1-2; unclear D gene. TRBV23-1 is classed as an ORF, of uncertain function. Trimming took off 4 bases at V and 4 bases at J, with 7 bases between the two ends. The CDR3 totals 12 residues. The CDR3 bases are TGCGCCAGCAGTCCAACGGTCTATGGCTACACCTTC. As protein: CASSPTVYGYTF.

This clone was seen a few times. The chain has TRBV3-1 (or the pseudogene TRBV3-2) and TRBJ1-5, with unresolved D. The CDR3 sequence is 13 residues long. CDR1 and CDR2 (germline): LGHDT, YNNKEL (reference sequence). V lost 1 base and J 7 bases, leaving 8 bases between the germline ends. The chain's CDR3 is CASSQGGGQPQHF. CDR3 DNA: TGTGCCAGCAGCCAAGGGGGAGGCCAGCCCCAGCATTTT.

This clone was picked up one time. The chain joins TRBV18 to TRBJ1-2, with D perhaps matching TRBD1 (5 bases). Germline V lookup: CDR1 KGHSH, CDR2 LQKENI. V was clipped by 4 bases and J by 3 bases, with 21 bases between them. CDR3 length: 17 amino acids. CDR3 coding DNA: TGTGCCAGCTCACTTGGACTAATGCGGGGGGATTACTATGGCTACACCTTC. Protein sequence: CASSLGLMRGDYYGYTF.

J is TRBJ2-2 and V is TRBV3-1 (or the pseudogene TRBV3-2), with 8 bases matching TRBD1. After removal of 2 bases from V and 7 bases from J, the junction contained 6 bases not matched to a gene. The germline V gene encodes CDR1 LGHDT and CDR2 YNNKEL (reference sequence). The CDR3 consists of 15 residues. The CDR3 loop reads CASSQMQGAVGELFF. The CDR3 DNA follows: TGTGCCAGCAGCCAAATGCAGGGGGCTGTCGGGGAGCTGTTTTTT.

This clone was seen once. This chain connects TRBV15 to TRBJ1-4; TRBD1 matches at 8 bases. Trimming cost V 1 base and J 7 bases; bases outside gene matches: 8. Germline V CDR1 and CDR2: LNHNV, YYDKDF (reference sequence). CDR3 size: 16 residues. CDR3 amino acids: CATSRGGQGAGEKLFF. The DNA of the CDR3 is TGTGCCACCAGCAGAGGAGGCCAGGGGGCAGGTGAAAAACTGTTTTTT. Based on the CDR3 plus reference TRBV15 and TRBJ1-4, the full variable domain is DAMVIQNPRYQVTQFGKPVTLSCSQTLNHNVMYWYQQKSSQAPKLLFHYYDKDFNNEADTPDNFQSRRPNTSFCFLDIRSPGLGDTAMYLCATSRGGQGAGEKLFFGSGTQLSVL.

CDR3 amino acids: CASSPLQAGSPLHF. The CDR3 bases are TGTGCCAGCAGCCCTCTTCAAGCGGGGTCACCCCTCCACTTT. The chain links TRBV11-3 to TRBJ1-6; D is undetermined. Germline lookup yields CDR1 SGHNT and CDR2 YENEEA. Trimming removed 5 bases from V and 10 bases from J, with 15 bases in between. The CDR3 consists of 14 residues. The whole variable domain, filled in from reference TRBV11-3 and TRBJ1-6, reads EAGVVQSPRYKIIEKKQPVAFWCNPISGHNTLYWYLQNLGQGPELLIRYENEEAVDDSQLPKDRFSAERLKGVDSTLKIQPAELGDSAVYLCASSPLQAGSPLHFGNGTRLTVT.

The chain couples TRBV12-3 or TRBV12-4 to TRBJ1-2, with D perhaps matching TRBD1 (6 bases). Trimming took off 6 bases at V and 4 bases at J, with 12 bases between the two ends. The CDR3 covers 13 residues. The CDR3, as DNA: TGTGCCAGCAGCACAGGGAAACCCTATGGCTACACCTTC. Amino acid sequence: CASSTGKPYGYTF.

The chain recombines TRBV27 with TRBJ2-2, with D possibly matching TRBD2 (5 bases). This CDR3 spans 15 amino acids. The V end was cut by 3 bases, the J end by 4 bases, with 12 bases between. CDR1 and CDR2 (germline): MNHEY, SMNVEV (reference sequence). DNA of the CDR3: TGTGCCAGCAGTTTTGGCCGGGAAGGCACCGGGGAGCTGTTTTTT. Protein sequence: CASSFGREGTGELFF.

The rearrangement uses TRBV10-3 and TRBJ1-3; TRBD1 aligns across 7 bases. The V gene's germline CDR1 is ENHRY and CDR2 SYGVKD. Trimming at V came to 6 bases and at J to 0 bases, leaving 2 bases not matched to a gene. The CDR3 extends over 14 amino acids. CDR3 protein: CAIRTGNSGNTIYF. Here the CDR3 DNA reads TGTGCCATCAGGACAGGGAACTCTGGAAACACCATATATTTT.